This T cell receptor (beta chain) came from a study of Tregs in tolerant kidney transplant recipients. CDR3 size: 14 residues. V lost 4 bases and J lost 3; bases outside the gene matches: 2. CDR1 and CDR2 (germline): SGHDT, YYEEEE. Sequencing was performed with immunoSEQ multiplex PCR; in TCRdb, only in-frame clones are kept and a portion is missing. Of tens of thousands of clones listed, roughly nine tenths are singletons. The V call is TRBV5-6, the J call TRBJ2-7; TRBD2 agrees at 12 bases. This receptor was identified in a human donor in good health. Sequenced sample: CD8+ T cells from blood. CDR3 nucleotides: TGTGCCAGCAGCCAGACTAGCGGGAGCTACGAGCAGTACTTC. This codes for CASSQTSGSYEQYF.